These T cell receptor beta chains were read from a single sample in a study of blood T cell repertoires in COVID-19. Profiled with immunoSEQ multiplex PCR; TCRdb holds only in-frame clones, not every one. The table includes fewer than 350,000 clones, 85% to 90% detected once. The sample was PBMCs or T cells enriched from blood (not recorded which). Receptor source: a woman aged 25 to 39 who had been exposed to COVID-19. The CDR3 runs from the conserved cysteine through the conserved F or W. The D gene is left open where the match is weak. Part of the rows lack a size; the others show once, few, many or a class for expanded clones.

CASRLPGGTGELFF | TGTGCCAGCAGGCTTCCCGGGGGAACCGGGGAGCTGTTTTTT | TRBV6-5 | NA | TRBJ2-2 | few | 14
CASRVADRDTNEQFF | TGCGCCAGCAGGGTAGCGGACCGAGATACCAATGAGCAGTTCTTC | TRBV5-1 | NA | TRBJ2-1 | NA | 15
CASSDSADRQRNF | TGCGCCAGCAGCGACTCGGCCGATAGGCAGCGCAACTTC | TRBV5-1 | NA | TRBJ2-7 | NA | 13
CASKRTILTNEQFF | TGTGCCAGCAAAAGGACTATACTAACGAATGAGCAGTTCTTC | TRBV6-4 | NA | TRBJ2-1 | once | 14
CASSIAGGLLEQYF | TGTGCCAGTAGTATAGCGGGAGGGCTCCTCGAGCAGTACTTC | TRBV19 | TRBD2 | TRBJ2-7 | NA | 14
CASSLNRISPGTLSYEQYF | TGTGCCAGCAGCTTAAATCGGATAAGCCCCGGGACACTCTCCTACGAGCAGTACTTC | TRBV7-9 | NA | TRBJ2-7 | medium-sized | 19
CASSGSFGQGRLYLFF | TGTGCCAGCAGTGGATCATTCGGACAGGGCCGTTTGTACCTGTTTTTT | TRBV25-1 | TRBD1 | TRBJ1-4 | NA | 16
CASSLTSGQEYF | TGTGCCAGCAGCTTGACTAGCGGTCAGGAGTATTTT | TRBV7-9 | TRBD2 | TRBJ2-3 | NA | 12
CASSWTGGNQPQHF | TGTGCCAGCAGTTGGACAGGGGGCAATCAGCCCCAGCATTTT | TRBV27 | TRBD1 | TRBJ1-5 | NA | 14
CATSGGRPTNEKLFF | TGTGCCACCAGCGGCGGGCGGCCAACTAATGAAAAACTGTTTTTT | TRBV15 | NA | TRBJ1-4 | NA | 15
CASGHRGRGQPQHF | TGTGCCAGCGGACACAGGGGGCGAGGTCAGCCCCAGCATTTT | TRBV5-6 | TRBD1 | TRBJ1-5 | NA | 14
CASSTGGGQGAGSPLHF | TGTGCCAGCTCCACCGGAGGGGGACAGGGGGCAGGTTCACCCCTCCACTTT | TRBV18 | TRBD1 | TRBJ1-6 | NA | 17
CASSLKIQGVDNEQFF | TGTGCCAGCAGCTTAAAAATCCAGGGGGTCGACAATGAGCAGTTCTTC | TRBV7-9 | TRBD1 | TRBJ2-1 | NA | 16
CASSLERADTQYF | TGTGCCAGCAGTTTGGAACGGGCAGATACGCAGTATTTT | TRBV28 | NA | TRBJ2-3 | NA | 13
CASSLDPQGWDYGYTF | TGTGCCAGCAGCTTAGATCCCCAGGGGTGGGACTATGGCTACACCTTC | TRBV11-2 | NA | TRBJ1-2 | NA | 16
CASSERQSSYEQYF | TGTGCCAGCAGTGAACGACAGTCTTCCTACGAGCAGTACTTC | TRBV25-1 | NA | TRBJ2-7 | NA | 14
CASSLIRVAPGEQYF | TGTGCCAGCAGCTTGATCCGGGTAGCCCCCGGCGAGCAGTACTTC | TRBV7-3 | NA | TRBJ2-7 | once | 15
CASSADSLDTEAFF | TGTGCCAGCTCTGCGGACTCACTCGACACTGAAGCTTTCTTT | TRBV18 | NA | TRBJ1-1 | NA | 14
CASRPGQGAYGYTF | TGTGCCAGTAGACCGGGACAGGGGGCTTACGGCTACACCTTC | TRBV19 | TRBD1 | TRBJ1-2 | NA | 14
CAWSRQGVDTQYF | TGTGCCTGGAGTCGACAGGGCGTAGATACGCAGTATTTT | TRBV30 | TRBD1 | TRBJ2-3 | NA | 13
CASSFSVTQYF | TGTGCCAGCAGCTTCTCCGTTACGCAGTATTTT | TRBV28 | NA | TRBJ2-3 | NA | 11
CASSLPVAGQETQYF | TGTGCCAGCAGCCTCCCCGTAGCGGGCCAAGAGACCCAGTACTTC | TRBV7-8 | TRBD2 | TRBJ2-5 | once | 15
CASSRRDVWVNTEAFF | TGCGCCAGCAGTCGCAGGGATGTTTGGGTGAACACTGAAGCTTTCTTT | TRBV23-1 | NA | TRBJ1-1 | NA | 16
CASSLSRASGSNPGELFF | TGTGCCAGCAGCTTAAGCAGGGCTAGCGGGAGTAACCCCGGGGAGCTGTTTTTT | TRBV7-7 | TRBD2 | TRBJ2-2 | NA | 18
CASSLPGRKETQYF | TGCGCCAGCAGTTTGCCAGGGAGGAAAGAGACCCAGTACTTC | TRBV5-1 | NA | TRBJ2-5 | NA | 14
CASRSTTGTRNYGYTF | TGTGCCAGCAGAAGTACGACAGGGACCCGTAACTATGGCTACACCTTC | TRBV2 | TRBD1 | TRBJ1-2 | few | 16
CASSPEDYGYTF | TGCGCCAGCAGCCCAGAAGACTATGGCTACACCTTC | TRBV5-1 | NA | TRBJ1-2 | NA | 12
CASSFGTASYEQYF | TGTGCCAGCAGTTTCGGGACAGCGTCCTACGAGCAGTACTTC | TRBV28 | TRBD1 | TRBJ2-7 | NA | 14
CASRRQGPEAFF | TGTGCCAGCAGAAGACAGGGACCTGAAGCTTTCTTT | TRBV28 | TRBD1 | TRBJ1-1 | NA | 12
CASSEPSGRRYNEQFF | TGTGCCAGCAGTGAGCCAAGCGGGAGGAGGTACAATGAGCAGTTCTTC | TRBV6-1 | TRBD2 | TRBJ2-1 | NA | 16
CASSPGSGAPYEQYF | TGTGCCAGCAGTCCCGGCAGCGGGGCTCCCTACGAGCAGTACTTC | TRBV9 | TRBD2 | TRBJ2-7 | NA | 15
CASSVGGRAAYNEQFF | TGTGCCAGCAGCGTAGGCGGGAGGGCTGCCTACAATGAGCAGTTCTTC | TRBV9 | TRBD2 | TRBJ2-1 | NA | 16
CASSQEDREETQYF | TGTGCCAGCAGCCAAGAGGACAGGGAAGAGACCCAGTACTTC | TRBV3-1/TRBV3-2 | TRBD1 | TRBJ2-5 | NA | 14
CASRTGDNSPLHF | TGCGCCAGCAGGACAGGAGATAATTCACCCCTCCACTTT | TRBV5-1 | NA | TRBJ1-6 | NA | 13
CASSFPQGWDEKLFF | TGTGCCAGCAGCTTTCCACAGGGGTGGGATGAAAAACTGTTTTTT | TRBV7-9 | TRBD1 | TRBJ1-4 | NA | 15
CASSQDGLYGYTF | TGTGCCAGCAGCCAAGATGGACTTTATGGCTACACCTTC | TRBV3-1/TRBV3-2 | NA | TRBJ1-2 | NA | 13
CASSYYLTGKNIQYF | TGTGCCAGCAGCTATTACTTGACGGGCAAAAACATTCAGTACTTC | TRBV5-5 | NA | TRBJ2-4 | NA | 15
CAISEFTGGLDTEAFF | TGTGCCATCAGTGAGTTCACAGGGGGCCTGGACACTGAAGCTTTCTTT | TRBV10-3 | TRBD1 | TRBJ1-1 | NA | 16
CASSAPGLGSHEQYF | TGTGCCAGCAGTGCCCCGGGACTAGGGTCCCACGAGCAGTACTTC | TRBV27 | TRBD2 | TRBJ2-7 | NA | 15
CASSPTGGGYEQYF | TGTGCCAGCAGTCCCACAGGGGGGGGCTACGAGCAGTACTTC | TRBV28 | NA | TRBJ2-7 | NA | 14
CASSLGAGRLPGELFF | TGTGCCAGCAGCTTAGGGGCAGGGCGGTTGCCCGGGGAGCTGTTTTTT | TRBV7-8 | NA | TRBJ2-2 | NA | 16
CASSPAKDEQYF | TGTGCCAGCAGCCCCGCTAAAGACGAGCAGTACTTC | TRBV27 | NA | TRBJ2-7 | NA | 12
CASSPGDSRNTEAFF | TGTGCCAGCAGTCCAGGGGACAGCCGGAACACTGAAGCTTTCTTT | TRBV11-2 | TRBD1 | TRBJ1-1 | NA | 15
CASSFLGQGDYGYTF | TGTGCCAGCAGTTTTCTGGGACAGGGGGACTATGGCTACACCTTC | TRBV28 | TRBD1 | TRBJ1-2 | NA | 15
CASYQGGSSDEQFF | TGCGCCAGCTATCAAGGCGGGAGTAGCGATGAGCAGTTCTTC | TRBV5-1 | TRBD2 | TRBJ2-1 | NA | 14
CASSPRDRLDQETQYF | TGTGCCAGCAGCCCGAGGGACAGGCTGGACCAAGAGACCCAGTACTTC | TRBV7-9 | TRBD1 | TRBJ2-5 | NA | 16
CASSPIRENTEAFF | TGTGCCAGCTCCCCAATCAGGGAAAACACTGAAGCTTTCTTT | TRBV18 | NA | TRBJ1-1 | NA | 14
CASSLGSQGARGTEAFF | TGTGCCAGCAGTTTAGGGTCACAGGGGGCGAGGGGCACTGAAGCTTTCTTT | TRBV28 | TRBD1 | TRBJ1-1 | NA | 17
CAIGLAGGPPGGTGELFF | TGTGCCATCGGACTAGCGGGAGGCCCCCCGGGGGGTACCGGGGAGCTGTTTTTT | TRBV10-3 | TRBD2 | TRBJ2-2 | NA | 18
CSVRGLSTDSYEQYF | TGCAGCGTGAGGGGACTTAGCACGGATTCCTACGAGCAGTACTTC | TRBV29-1 | NA | TRBJ2-7 | NA | 15
CASSQQGVQPQHF | TGTGCCAGCAGTCAACAGGGAGTACAGCCCCAGCATTTT | TRBV28 | NA | TRBJ1-5 | NA | 13
CASSGGRETNTGELFF | TGCGCCAGCAGTGGGGGGCGCGAAACGAACACCGGGGAGCTGTTTTTT | TRBV10-1 | NA | TRBJ2-2 | once | 16
CASSFGAGVTLRANVLTF | TGTGCCAGCAGCTTTGGGGCAGGGGTAACTCTAAGGGCCAACGTCCTGACTTTC | TRBV7-9 | NA | TRBJ2-6 | NA | 18
CASIPVLSSGNTIYF | TGTGCCAGCATCCCGGTTCTGTCCTCTGGAAACACCATATATTTT | TRBV10-3 | NA | TRBJ1-3 | NA | 15